These 29 T cell receptor beta chains were sequenced from one sample in a study of shared clonotypes between healthy human individuals. Using immunoSEQ multiplex PCR, the repertoire was profiled, and TCRdb retains in-frame clones only, with some absent. The sample has some 650,000 clones, about 96% seen once. Source material: naive CD4+ T cells sorted from blood. As to subset: CD45RA+ positively selected. The receptors come from a woman aged 25 to 39 in good health.

This clone showed up just once. The V call is TRBV6-1, the J call TRBJ2-7; D unclear. This CDR3 has 16 residues. Germline CDR1 and CDR2: MNHNS and SASEGT. V was shortened by 4 bases and J by 2 bases, with 18 bases between the two germline ends. CDR3 residues: CASSAGSAQSPYEQYF. The CDR3 bases are TGTGCCAGCAGTGCCGGGTCCGCACAGTCCCCCTACGAGCAGTACTTC.

The V call is TRBV29-1, the J call TRBJ2-1, with TRBD2 matching 16 bases. Per the germline V gene, CDR1 is SQVTM and CDR2 is ANQGSEA. Trimming cost V 3 bases and J 9 bases; bases outside gene matches: 14. The CDR3 contains 18 residues. The DNA of the CDR3 is TGCAGCGTTGAGAGGGACAGGGGACTAGCGGGAGGGCGCCTTGAGCAGTTCTTC. Its translation is CSVERDRGLAGGRLEQFF.

V gene TRBV13 combines with J gene TRBJ1-2; weak D call: TRBD1 (5 bases). Germline V CDR1 and CDR2: PRHDT, FYEKMQ (reference sequence). The CDR3 consists of 14 residues. With 4 bases removed from V and 9 bases from J, the gap between germline ends came to 18 bases. The CDR3 here is CASSSPRGGARYTF. The CDR3 bases are TGTGCCAGCAGCTCCCCCCGGGGTGGGGCACGCTACACCTTC.

Worth noting for this clone: The sample holds other DNA sequences that translate to the same CDR3. The chain recombines TRBV16 with TRBJ2-1; D is uncertain. V was clipped by 2 bases and J by 4 bases, with 3 bases between them. The CDR3 extends over 12 amino acids. CDR1 KGHSY and CDR2 FQNENV come from the germline V gene. The CDR3 DNA is TGTGCCAGCAGCCAAAGTTACAATGAGCAGTTCTTC. This gives the protein CASSQSYNEQFF.

This chain uses TRBV2 with TRBJ2-7, with D possibly being TRBD1 (5 bases). In germline, CDR1 is SNHLY, CDR2 FYNNEI. The CDR3 extends over 18 amino acids. The germline V and J ends were trimmed by 0 bases and 4 bases, with 22 bases remaining between them. DNA of the CDR3: TGTGCCAGCAGTGAAGCCAGGGTGGGGCAGGTACTTCCTTACGAGCAGTACTTC. It translates to CASSEARVGQVLPYEQYF.

The chain uses TRBV9 and TRBJ2-5, with 7 bases that match TRBD1. The CDR3 covers 13 residues. V dropped 4 bases and J dropped 11; count of bases not matched to a gene: 11. Germline-derived CDR1 and CDR2 are SGDLS and YYNGEE. The CDR3, as DNA: TGTGCCAGCAGCATCCGACAGGGCACTCCTCAGTACTTC. Its protein is CASSIRQGTPQYF.

The chain joins TRBV7-8 to TRBJ2-5; D tentatively reads TRBD1 or TRBD2 (6 bases each). The CDR3 contains 15 residues. CDR1 and CDR2 from the germline V gene are SGHVS and FQNEAQ. The V and J ends lost 0 bases and 3 bases respectively, with 11 bases between them. The CDR3 loop reads CASSLATGAEETQYF. For the CDR3, the DNA is TGTGCCAGCAGCTTAGCAACGGGGGCAGAAGAGACCCAGTACTTC. The whole variable domain, remainder taken from reference TRBV7-8 and TRBJ2-5, is GAGVSQSPRYKVAKRGQDVALRCDPISGHVSLFWYQQALGQGPEFLTYFQNEAQLDKSGLPSDRFFAERPEGSVSTLKIQRTQQEDSAVYLCASSLATGAEETQYFGPGTRLLVL.

V usage is TRBV19 and J usage is TRBJ1-3; the D is unclear. CDR1 and CDR2 from the germline V gene are LNHDA and SQIVND (reference sequence). Trimming took off 5 bases at V and 2 bases at J, with 10 bases between the two ends. The CDR3 runs 14 residues. Here the CDR3 reads CASSRGEAGNTIYF. Here the CDR3 DNA reads TGTGCCAGTAGTCGTGGGGAGGCTGGAAACACCATATATTTT.

This chain joins TRBV27 and TRBJ2-3; the D gene is possibly TRBD1 (7 bases). The CDR3 covers 19 residues. Trimming pared 0 bases from V and 2 bases from J, leaving 21 bases between. Per the germline V gene, CDR1 is MNHEY and CDR2 is SMNVEV (reference sequence). CDR3 nucleotides: TGTGCCAGCAGTTTATCGGGGTTGCGGGACAGTGGGGCCACAGATACGCAGTATTTT. As protein: CASSLSGLRDSGATDTQYF.

The chain links TRBV27 to TRBJ2-1; 10 nucleotides match TRBD2. The CDR3 is 16 residues long. Germline-derived CDR1 and CDR2 are MNHEY and SMNVEV (reference sequence). The ends lost 5 bases at V and 8 bases at J; junction bases unmatched: 12. The CDR3 coding sequence is TGTGCCAGCAGTCCGCGGGTGGCTAGCGGGAGCTATGAGCAGTTCTTC. Its protein is CASSPRVASGSYEQFF.

This chain uses TRBV16 with TRBJ2-7; D is possibly TRBD1 (7 bases). The V gene lost 1 base and the J gene lost 6 bases, with 16 bases spanning the gap. The V gene's germline CDR1 is KGHSY and CDR2 FQNENV. There are 15 residues in the CDR3. DNA of the CDR3: TGTGCCAGCAGCCAATGGCAGAGACAGGGAGGCGAGCAGTACTTC. Translation: CASSQWQRQGGEQYF.

The chain uses TRBV10-3 and TRBJ1-3; D is unresolved. Trimming took off 5 bases at V and 3 bases at J, with 29 bases between the two ends. The length of the CDR3 is 20 residues. The V gene's germline CDR1 is ENHRY and CDR2 SYGVKD. This CDR3 is CAISHDPRPAGLGSGNTIYF. CDR3 nucleotide sequence: TGTGCCATCAGTCACGACCCCCGTCCAGCGGGGTTGGGGAGTGGAAACACCATATATTTT.

V usage is TRBV5-1 and J usage is TRBJ2-3, with TRBD2 as a possible D gene (6 bases). Looked up from germline, CDR1 is SGHRS and CDR2 is YFSETQ. V was clipped by 4 bases and J by 0 bases, with 12 bases between them. This CDR3 contains 15 residues. Here the CDR3 reads CASSNLADSTDTQYF. CDR3 in DNA: TGCGCCAGCAGCAACTTAGCGGATAGCACAGATACGCAGTATTTT. Full variable domain (missing parts from reference TRBV5-1 and TRBJ2-3): KAGVTQTPRYLIKTRGQQVTLSCSPISGHRSVSWYQQTPGQGLQFLFEYFSETQRNKGNFPGRFSGRQFSNSRSEMNVSTLELGDSALYLCASSNLADSTDTQYFGPGTRLTVL.

The rearrangement joins TRBV9 to TRBJ2-3; 14 nucleotides agree with TRBD2. The CDR3 is made up of 15 amino acids. With V trimmed by 4 bases and J by 6 bases, 4 bases remained unmatched. The germline V gene encodes CDR1 SGDLS and CDR2 YYNGEE. CDR3 coding DNA: TGTGCCAGCAGCACGGGACTAGCGGGAGTTGATACGCAGTATTTT. It specifies CASSTGLAGVDTQYF.

The chain links TRBV6-5 to TRBJ1-4; no clear D. Germline loops: CDR1 MNHEY, CDR2 SVGAGI. V gave up 5 bases and J gave up 4 bases, with 8 bases separating them. This CDR3 is built from 13 residues. The CDR3 DNA reads as TGTGCCAGCAGTGGAAGATTTAATGAAAAACTGTTTTTT. This gives the protein CASSGRFNEKLFF.

The chain combines TRBV28 with TRBJ2-3; 7 bases are shared with TRBD2. J was trimmed by 1 base and V by 1 base; bases with no gene match: 8. The CDR3 is 17 residues long. Germline lookup yields CDR1 MDHEN and CDR2 SYDVKM. CDR3 sequence reads: CASSLFGWRERTDTQYF. CDR3 bases: TGTGCCAGCAGTTTATTTGGCTGGCGGGAGCGCACAGATACGCAGTATTTT. Full variable domain (outside the CDR3, taken from reference TRBV28 and TRBJ2-3): DVKVTQSSRYLVKRTGEKVFLECVQDMDHENMFWYRQDPGLGLRLIYFSYDVKMKEKGDIPEGYSVSREKKERFSLILESASTNQTSMYLCASSLFGWRERTDTQYFGPGTRLTVL.

The chain employs TRBV19 and TRBJ2-5; perhaps TRBD1 as D (6 bases). The germline V gene encodes CDR1 LNHDA and CDR2 SQIVND (reference sequence). V was pared by 11 bases and J by 4 bases, with 14 bases between. CDR3 size: 12 residues. CDR3 sequence: CAGSTGLETQYF. CDR3 bases: TGTGCCGGGTCTACAGGGTTAGAGACCCAGTACTTC.

This clone has a single count. The chain recombines TRBV6-6 with TRBJ2-3; the D is unclear. This CDR3 has 15 amino acids. CDR1 and CDR2 from the germline V gene are MNHNY and SVGAGI (reference sequence). V was shortened by 2 bases and J by 2 bases, with 11 bases between the two germline ends. CDR3 protein: CASSYGDTVTDTQYF. The CDR3 nucleotides read TGTGCCAGCAGTTACGGTGACACGGTCACAGATACGCAGTATTTT.

This clone was observed a single time. The V gene is TRBV19, the J gene TRBJ2-2; D call uncertain. Trimming removed 7 bases at V and 1 base at J, with 13 bases between. CDR1 is LNHDA and CDR2 is SQIVND in the germline V gene (reference sequence). This CDR3 is built from 15 residues. Here the CDR3 reads CASTRTMGNTGELFF. CDR3 nucleotide sequence: TGTGCCAGTACTCGGACGATGGGGAACACCGGGGAGCTGTTTTTT.

The rearrangement links TRBV19 to TRBJ1-4, with D unresolved. The CDR3 runs to 16 residues. The germline V and J ends were trimmed by 2 bases and 2 bases, with 12 bases remaining between them. CDR1 is LNHDA and CDR2 is SQIVND in the germline V gene (reference sequence). Written as DNA, the CDR3 is TGTGCCAGTAGTATAAGGGAACCGTTGACTAATGAAAAACTGTTTTTT. Translated: CASSIREPLTNEKLFF.

This chain links TRBV27 with TRBJ2-1, with D tentatively TRBD2 (5 bases). The CDR3 length is 16 residues. Germline V CDR1 and CDR2: MNHEY, SMNVEV (reference sequence). V dropped 8 bases and J dropped 0 bases, with 17 bases sitting between them. CDR3 residues: CASRGSGHSSYNEQFF. The CDR3 bases are TGTGCCAGCCGAGGGTCTGGGCATAGCTCCTACAATGAGCAGTTCTTC.

The genes are TRBV11-3 and TRBJ2-1; D ambiguous. V lost 5 bases and J 1 base, leaving 6 bases between the germline ends. The germline gives CDR1 SGHNT, CDR2 YENEEA. The CDR3 covers 13 residues. CDR3 protein: CASSPSSYNEQFF. DNA of the CDR3: TGTGCCAGCAGCCCCTCGTCCTACAATGAGCAGTTCTTC.

The chain employs TRBV5-4 and TRBJ2-2; D is possibly TRBD2 (6 bases). V was trimmed by 2 bases and J by 5 bases, leaving 10 bases between them. Looked up from germline, CDR1 is SGHNT and CDR2 is YYREEE (reference sequence). This CDR3 spans 14 amino acids. Written as DNA, the CDR3 is TGTGCCAGCAGCTTAGGAGGGTGGACCGGGGAGCTGTTTTTT. Protein product: CASSLGGWTGELFF.

In its sample, this clone was seen many times. This chain links TRBV5-4 with TRBJ2-1, with D unclear. The V gene's germline CDR1 is SGHNT and CDR2 YYREEE (reference sequence). The CDR3 runs 16 residues. The ends were cut back, 0 bases at V and 1 base at J, with 11 bases in the middle. CDR3 amino acids: CASSLVSLGSYNEQFF. The DNA of the CDR3 is TGTGCCAGCAGCTTGGTGTCTTTGGGGTCCTACAATGAGCAGTTCTTC.

The chain couples TRBV18 to TRBJ2-4; TRBD2 matches 9 bases. J gave up 7 bases and V 6 bases, and 19 bases lay outside the gene matches. Germline V gene sequence: CDR1 KGHSH, CDR2 LQKENI. There are 18 residues in the CDR3. This chain's CDR3 is CASSPLAGDLLMENIQYF. In DNA, the CDR3 is TGTGCCAGCTCGCCCTTAGCGGGAGATTTGTTAATGGAGAACATTCAGTACTTC. Full variable domain (missing parts from reference TRBV18 and TRBJ2-4): NAGVMQNPRHLVRRRGQEARLRCSPMKGHSHVYWYRQLPEEGLKFMVYLQKENIIDESGMPKERFSAEFPKEGPSILRIQQVVRGDSAAYFCASSPLAGDLLMENIQYFGAGTRLSVL.

The genes are TRBV28 and TRBJ2-7; 11 bases line up with TRBD1. The CDR3 spans 15 residues. CDR1 is MDHEN, CDR2 SYDVKM, per germline. J was trimmed by 4 bases and V by 6 bases; bases with no gene match: 8. The DNA for the CDR3 is TGTGCCAGCAGACTAGGGGGGACAGGGGGATACGAGCAGTACTTC. Translation gives CASRLGGTGGYEQYF.

The chain recombines TRBV7-8 with TRBJ2-5; TRBD2 matches 8 bases. From germline, CDR1 is SGHVS and CDR2 FQNEAQ. V gave up 4 bases and J gave up 4 bases; unmatched junction bases: 8. This CDR3 region has 15 residues. CDR3: CASSSFGGVVETQYF. In DNA form, the CDR3 reads TGTGCCAGCAGCTCGTTCGGGGGGGTGGTAGAGACCCAGTACTTC.

J is TRBJ2-1 and V is TRBV6-4, with D unresolved. V shed 0 bases and J shed 5 bases, with 11 bases lying between them. The CDR3 runs 15 residues. Looked up from germline, CDR1 is MRHNA and CDR2 is SNTAGT. As DNA, the CDR3 is TGTGCCAGCAGTGACTCGTGGCCCCCAAACAATGAGCAGTTCTTC. Residues: CASSDSWPPNNEQFF.

A few counts support this clone. V usage is TRBV6-1 and J usage is TRBJ1-5; no definite D call. CDR1 and CDR2 from the germline V gene are MNHNS and SASEGT. The V end lost 2 bases, the J end lost 5 bases, and 7 bases lay between the germline ends. The CDR3 length is 13 residues. This CDR3 is CASSENSYQPQHF. CDR3 nucleotide sequence: TGTGCCAGCAGTGAAAACAGCTATCAGCCCCAGCATTTT.